The 7 T cell receptor beta chains reported below all come from one sample, sequenced in a study of blood T cell repertoires in COVID-19. Method: immunoSEQ multiplex PCR; TCRdb's copy keeps in-frame clones and lacks some. This table holds hundreds of thousands of clones, about nine tenths found once. Sequencing used PBMCs or T cells enriched from blood (not recorded which). These receptors all come from a woman aged 40 to 50 who had recovered from COVID-19.

The chain carries TRBV7-9 and TRBJ2-7; maybe TRBD1 (6 bases). CDR1 and CDR2 (germline): SEHNR, FQNEAQ (reference sequence). V lost 3 bases, J lost 5 bases, and 14 bases lay in between. This CDR3 contains 14 residues. CDR3 DNA: TGTGCCAGCAGCTTTGACAGGATGGTCCACGAGCAGTACTTC. Its protein product is CASSFDRMVHEQYF.

The chain carries TRBV11-2 and TRBJ1-6, with 8 bases fitting TRBD1. The CDR3 extends over 14 amino acids. V shed 8 bases, J shed 9 bases, and the junction held 9 bases outside the gene matches. Per the germline V gene, CDR1 is SGHAT and CDR2 is FQNNGV. This CDR3 reads CASGRDRGISPLHF. The CDR3 DNA reads TGTGCCAGCGGAAGAGACAGGGGTATTTCACCCCTCCACTTT.

The gene calls are TRBV10-3 and TRBJ2-2, with TRBD1 matching 10 bases. With V trimmed by 9 bases and J by 0 bases, 1 base remained unmatched. The CDR3 is 14 residues long. The V gene's germline CDR1 is ENHRY and CDR2 SYGVKD. The CDR3 loop is CAMGQGPNTGELFF. DNA of the CDR3: TGTGCCATGGGACAGGGGCCGAACACCGGGGAGCTGTTTTTT.

The V and J genes are TRBV29-1 and TRBJ1-2; D remains ambiguous. V dropped 5 bases and J dropped 2 bases, with 12 bases sitting between them. CDR3 size: 13 residues. Per germline, CDR1 SQVTM and CDR2 ANQGSEA. CDR3 DNA: TGCAGCGTTCAGCACCTAGAGAACTATGGCTACACCTTC. It translates to CSVQHLENYGYTF.

The chain combines TRBV29-1 with TRBJ1-1, with 9 bases lining up with TRBD1. Germline V gives CDR1 SQVTM, CDR2 ANQGSEA. The V gene end was trimmed by 4 bases and the J gene end by 3 bases; junction bases not matched to a gene: 0. This CDR3 region has 12 residues. CDR3 sequence: CSVGQGDTEAFF. CDR3 bases: TGCAGCGTTGGACAGGGGGACACTGAAGCTTTCTTT.

The genes are TRBV19 and TRBJ1-5; D uncertain. Trimming shortened V by 2 bases and J by 5 bases, and 10 bases separated the two germline ends. Germline CDR1 LNHDA, CDR2 SQIVND (reference sequence). The CDR3 is 14 amino acids. In DNA form, the CDR3 reads TGTGCCAGTAGTATATCAAATGGAGATCAGCCCCAGCATTTT. Its translation: CASSISNGDQPQHF. Filled out from reference TRBV19 and TRBJ1-5, the complete variable domain reads DGGITQSPKYLFRKEGQNVTLSCEQNLNHDAMYWYRQDPGQGLRLIYYSQIVNDFQKGDIAEGYSVSREKKESFPLTVTSAQKNPTAFYLCASSISNGDQPQHFGDGTRLSIL.

The J gene is TRBJ2-3, the V gene TRBV14, with a weak D call TRBD1 (6 bases). CDR3 length: 16 amino acids. V was cut by 1 base and J by 3 bases, with 14 bases left in between. Germline CDR1 and CDR2: SGHDN and FVKESK. CDR3 bases: TGTGCCAGCAGCCAAGCCCTCCCGAGGGGGACAGATACGCAGTATTTT. Amino acids: CASSQALPRGTDTQYF.